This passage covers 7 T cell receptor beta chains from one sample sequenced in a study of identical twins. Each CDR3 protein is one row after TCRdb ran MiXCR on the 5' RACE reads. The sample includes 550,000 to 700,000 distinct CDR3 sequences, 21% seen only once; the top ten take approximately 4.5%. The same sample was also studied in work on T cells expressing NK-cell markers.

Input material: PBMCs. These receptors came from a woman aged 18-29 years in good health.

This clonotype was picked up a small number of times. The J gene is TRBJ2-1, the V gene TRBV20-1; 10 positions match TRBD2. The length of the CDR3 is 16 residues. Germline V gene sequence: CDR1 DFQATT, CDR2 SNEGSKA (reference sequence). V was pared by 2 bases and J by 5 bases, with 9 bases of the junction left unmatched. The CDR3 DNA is TGCAGTGCTAGACTTCCCCGGACTAGCGGCGACAATGAGCAGTTCTTC. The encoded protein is CSARLPRTSGDNEQFF.

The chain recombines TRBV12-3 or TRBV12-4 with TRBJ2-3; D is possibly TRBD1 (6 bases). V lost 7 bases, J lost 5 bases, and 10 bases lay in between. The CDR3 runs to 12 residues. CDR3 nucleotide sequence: TGTGCCAGCACCCCAGGGGAAGATACGCAGTATTTT. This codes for CASTPGEDTQYF.

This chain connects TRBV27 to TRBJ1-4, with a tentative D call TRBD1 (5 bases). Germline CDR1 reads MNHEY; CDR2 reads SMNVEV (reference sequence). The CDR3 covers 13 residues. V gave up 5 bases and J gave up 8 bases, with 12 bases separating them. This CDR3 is CASSPSGGEKLFF. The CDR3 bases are TGTGCCAGCAGTCCATCGGGGGGGGAAAAACTGTTTTTT. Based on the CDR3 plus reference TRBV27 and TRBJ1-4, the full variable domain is EAQVTQNPRYLITVTGKKLTVTCSQNMNHEYMSWYRQDPGLGLRQIYYSMNVEVTDKGDVPEGYKVSRKEKRNFPLILESPSPNQTSLYFCASSPSGGEKLFFGSGTQLSVL.

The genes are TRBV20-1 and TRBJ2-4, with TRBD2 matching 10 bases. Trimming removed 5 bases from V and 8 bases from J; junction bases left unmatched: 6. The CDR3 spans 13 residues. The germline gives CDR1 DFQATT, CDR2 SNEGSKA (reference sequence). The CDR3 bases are TGCAGTGCTTCTTCTAGCGGGAGAGACATTCAGTACTTC. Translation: CSASSSGRDIQYF.

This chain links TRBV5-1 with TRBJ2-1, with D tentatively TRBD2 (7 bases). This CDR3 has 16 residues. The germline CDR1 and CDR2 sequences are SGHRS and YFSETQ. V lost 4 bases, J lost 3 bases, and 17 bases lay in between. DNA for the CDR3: TGCGCCAGCAGCCCCCCGGGGGGCGGCCACTACAATGAGCAGTTCTTC. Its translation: CASSPPGGGHYNEQFF.

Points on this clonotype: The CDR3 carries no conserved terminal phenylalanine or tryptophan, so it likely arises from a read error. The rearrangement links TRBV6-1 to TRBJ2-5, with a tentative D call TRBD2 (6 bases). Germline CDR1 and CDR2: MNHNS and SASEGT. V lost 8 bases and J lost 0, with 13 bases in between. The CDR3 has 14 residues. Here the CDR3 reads CASWVPGDQETQYS. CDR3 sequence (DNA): TGTGCCAGCTGGGTCCCGGGGGACCAAGAGACCCAGTACTCC.

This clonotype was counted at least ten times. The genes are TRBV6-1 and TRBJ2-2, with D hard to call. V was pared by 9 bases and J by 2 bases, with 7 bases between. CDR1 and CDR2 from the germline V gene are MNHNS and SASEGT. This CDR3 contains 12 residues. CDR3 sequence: CASPLNTGELFF. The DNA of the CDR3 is TGTGCCAGTCCACTCAACACCGGGGAGCTGTTTTTT.